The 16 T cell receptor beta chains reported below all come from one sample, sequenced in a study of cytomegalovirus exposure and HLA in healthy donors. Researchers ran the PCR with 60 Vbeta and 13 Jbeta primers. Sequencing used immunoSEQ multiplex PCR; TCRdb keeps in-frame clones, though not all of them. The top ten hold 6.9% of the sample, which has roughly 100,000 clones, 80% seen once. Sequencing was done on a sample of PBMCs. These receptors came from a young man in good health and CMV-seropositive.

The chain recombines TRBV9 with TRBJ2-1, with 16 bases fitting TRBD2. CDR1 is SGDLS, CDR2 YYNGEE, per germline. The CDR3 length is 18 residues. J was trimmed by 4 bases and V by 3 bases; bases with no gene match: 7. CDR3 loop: CASSGGLAGGPRYNEQFF. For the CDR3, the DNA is TGTGCCAGCAGCGGGGGACTAGCGGGGGGGCCAAGGTACAATGAGCAGTTCTTC.

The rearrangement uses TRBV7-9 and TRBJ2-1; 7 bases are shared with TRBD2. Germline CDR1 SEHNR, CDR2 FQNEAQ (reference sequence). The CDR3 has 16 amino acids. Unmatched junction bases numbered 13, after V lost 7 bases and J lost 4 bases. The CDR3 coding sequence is TGTGCCAGCACCACCTTGGGGCTAGCGGAATACAATGAGCAGTTCTTC. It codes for CASTTLGLAEYNEQFF. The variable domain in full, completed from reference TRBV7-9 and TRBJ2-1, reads DTGVSQNPRHKITKRGQNVTFRCDPISEHNRLYWYRQTLGQGPEFLTYFQNEAQLEKSRLLSDRFSAERPKGSFSTLEIQRTEQGDSAMYLCASTTLGLAEYNEQFFGPGTRLTVL.

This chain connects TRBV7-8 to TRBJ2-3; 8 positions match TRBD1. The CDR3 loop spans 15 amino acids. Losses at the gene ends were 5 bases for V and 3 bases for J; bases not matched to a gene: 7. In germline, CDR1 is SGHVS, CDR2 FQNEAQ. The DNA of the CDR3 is TGTGCCAGCAGCGCAGGGGGCGAGGATACAGATACGCAGTATTTT. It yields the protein CASSAGGEDTDTQYF. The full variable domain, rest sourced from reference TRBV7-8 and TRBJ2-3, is GAGVSQSPRYKVAKRGQDVALRCDPISGHVSLFWYQQALGQGPEFLTYFQNEAQLDKSGLPSDRFFAERPEGSVSTLKIQRTQQEDSAVYLCASSAGGEDTDTQYFGPGTRLTVL.

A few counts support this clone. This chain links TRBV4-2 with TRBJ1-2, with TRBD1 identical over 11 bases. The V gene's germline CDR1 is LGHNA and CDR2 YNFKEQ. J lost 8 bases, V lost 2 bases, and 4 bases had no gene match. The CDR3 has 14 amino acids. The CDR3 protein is CASSQWTGGGGYTF. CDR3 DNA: TGTGCCAGCAGCCAATGGACAGGGGGCGGAGGCTACACCTTC.

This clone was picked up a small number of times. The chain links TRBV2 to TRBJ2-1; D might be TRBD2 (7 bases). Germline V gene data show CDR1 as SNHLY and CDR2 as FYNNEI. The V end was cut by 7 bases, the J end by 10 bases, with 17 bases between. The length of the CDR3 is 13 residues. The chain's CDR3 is CASMAGAVGEQFF. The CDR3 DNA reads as TGTGCCAGCATGGCGGGGGCCGTGGGGGAGCAGTTCTTC.

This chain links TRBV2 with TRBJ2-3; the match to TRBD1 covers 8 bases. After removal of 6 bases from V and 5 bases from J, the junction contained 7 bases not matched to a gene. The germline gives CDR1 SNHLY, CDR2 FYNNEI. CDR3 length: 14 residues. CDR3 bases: TGTGCCAGCAGGGACAGGGTGGTTGGAGATACGCAGTATTTT. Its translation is CASRDRVVGDTQYF.

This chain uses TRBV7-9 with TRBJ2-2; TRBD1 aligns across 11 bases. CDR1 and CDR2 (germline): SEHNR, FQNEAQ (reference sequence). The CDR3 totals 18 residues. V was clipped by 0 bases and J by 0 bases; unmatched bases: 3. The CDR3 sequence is CASSLARTGGANTGELFF. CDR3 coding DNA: TGTGCCAGCAGCTTAGCGAGGACAGGGGGCGCGAACACCGGGGAGCTGTTTTTT.

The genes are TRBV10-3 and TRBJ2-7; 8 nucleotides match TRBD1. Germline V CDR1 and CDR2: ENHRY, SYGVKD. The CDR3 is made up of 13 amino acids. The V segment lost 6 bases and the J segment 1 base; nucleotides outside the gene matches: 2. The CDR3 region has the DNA TGTGCCATCAGGGGACAGGAATCCTACGAGCAGTACTTC. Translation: CAIRGQESYEQYF.

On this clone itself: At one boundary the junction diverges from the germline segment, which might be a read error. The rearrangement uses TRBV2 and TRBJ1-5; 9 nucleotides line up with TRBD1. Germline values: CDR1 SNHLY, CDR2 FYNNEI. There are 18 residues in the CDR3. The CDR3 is CASSEAPPGQGSHQPQHF. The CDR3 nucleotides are TGTGCCAGCAGTGAAGCTCCCCCGGGACAGGGTAGCCATCAGCCCCAGCATTTT. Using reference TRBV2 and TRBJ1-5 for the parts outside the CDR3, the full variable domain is EPEVTQTPSHQVTQMGQEVILRCVPISNHLYFYWYRQILGQKVEFLVSFYNNEISEKSEIFDDQFSVERPDGSNFTLKIRSTKLEDSAMYFCASSEAPPGQGSHQPQHFGDGTRLSIL.

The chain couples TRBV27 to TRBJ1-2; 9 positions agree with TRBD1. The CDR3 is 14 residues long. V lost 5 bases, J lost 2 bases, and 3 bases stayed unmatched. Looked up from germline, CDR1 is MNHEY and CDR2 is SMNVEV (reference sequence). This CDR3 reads CASSRGTGNYGYTF. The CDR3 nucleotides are TGTGCCAGCAGTCGAGGGACAGGGAACTATGGCTACACCTTC.

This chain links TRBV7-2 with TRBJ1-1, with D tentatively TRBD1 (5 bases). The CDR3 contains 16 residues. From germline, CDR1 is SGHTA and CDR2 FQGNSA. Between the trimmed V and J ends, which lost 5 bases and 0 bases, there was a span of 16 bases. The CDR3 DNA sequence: TGTGCCAGCAGCGCCCAGGGACTTTTGATGAACACTGAAGCTTTCTTT. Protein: CASSAQGLLMNTEAFF.

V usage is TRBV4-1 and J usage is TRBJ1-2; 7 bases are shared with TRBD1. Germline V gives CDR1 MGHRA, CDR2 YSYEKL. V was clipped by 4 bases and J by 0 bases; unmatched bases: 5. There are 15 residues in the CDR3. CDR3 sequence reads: CASSLDRASNYGYTF. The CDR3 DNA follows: TGCGCCAGCAGCCTAGACAGGGCTTCTAACTATGGCTACACCTTC.

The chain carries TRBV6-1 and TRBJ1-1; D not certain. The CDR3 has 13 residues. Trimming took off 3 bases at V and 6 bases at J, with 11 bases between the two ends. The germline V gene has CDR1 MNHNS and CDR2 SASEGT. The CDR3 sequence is CASSDGWRSEAFF. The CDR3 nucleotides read TGTGCCAGCAGTGACGGATGGAGATCTGAAGCTTTCTTT.

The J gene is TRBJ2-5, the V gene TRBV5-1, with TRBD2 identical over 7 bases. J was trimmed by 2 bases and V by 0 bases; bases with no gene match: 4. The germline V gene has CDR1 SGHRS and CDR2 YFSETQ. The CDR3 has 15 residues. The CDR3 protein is CASSLEISGQETQYF. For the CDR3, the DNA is TGCGCCAGCAGCTTGGAAATTAGCGGGCAAGAGACCCAGTACTTC.

CDR3 nucleotides: TGCGCCAGCAGCTGGGGGACAGGGGGCCGGCGGCCCCAGCATTTT. Amino acid sequence: CASSWGTGGRRPQHF. This chain links TRBV5-1 with TRBJ1-5; TRBD1 matches 12 bases. CDR3 size: 15 residues. With V trimmed by 3 bases and J by 9 bases, 7 bases remained unmatched. CDR1 and CDR2 from the germline V gene are SGHRS and YFSETQ.

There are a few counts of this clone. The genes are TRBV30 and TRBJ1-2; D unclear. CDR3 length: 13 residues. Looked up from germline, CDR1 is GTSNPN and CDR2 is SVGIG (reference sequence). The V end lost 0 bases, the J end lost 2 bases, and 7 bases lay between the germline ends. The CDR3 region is CAWSVQANYGYTF. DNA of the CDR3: TGTGCCTGGAGTGTCCAGGCAAACTATGGCTACACCTTC.